These T cell receptor beta chains were read from a single sample in a study of CD8+ T cells in alopecia areata. Clones were sequenced by immunoSEQ multiplex PCR, and TCRdb holds only the in-frame ones, with some missing. The table records roughly 250,000 clones, about three fifths of them present only once. The material was CD4+ T cells sorted from blood, obtained at week 52, from a patient treated with tofacitinib. These TCRs come from a human donor with alopecia areata. Both conserved end residues are part of each CDR3. The D gene is left open where the match is weak. Not all rows give a size; the values are once, few, many and, for expanded clones, a class.

d_call	v_call	j_call	clone_size	cdr3_nt	cdr3_aa
TRBD1	TRBV27	TRBJ1-6	few	TGTGCCACTCGAACTTGGACAGGGGTTTCACCCCTCCACTTT	CATRTWTGVSPLHF
-	TRBV25-1	TRBJ2-5	once	TGTGCCAGCAGTGAATCTCTGGCGGGGGAGACCCAGTACTTC	CASSESLAGETQYF
-	TRBV6-5	TRBJ1-2	-	TGTGCCAGCAGTTACACGGACGGGTATGACGGCTATGGCTACACCTTC	CASSYTDGYDGYGYTF
-	TRBV6-5	TRBJ2-3	-	TGTGCCAGCAGCTCTGCGGGGGATACGCAGTATTTT	CASSSAGDTQYF
TRBD1	TRBV29-1	TRBJ1-2	-	TGCAGCGTTGAGGGACGACAGGGGACGGAGGGCTACACCTTC	CSVEGRQGTEGYTF
-	TRBV5-4	TRBJ1-2	-	TGTGCCAGCAGACCCAGGGAAAGCTATGGCTACACCTTC	CASRPRESYGYTF
TRBD1	TRBV29-1	TRBJ1-1	few	TGCAGCGGACGGACAGGGGGCAACACTGAAGCTTTCTTT	CSGRTGGNTEAFF
-	TRBV7-3	TRBJ1-1	-	TGTGCCAGCAGCCTAGAGGATGGCACTGAAGCTTTCTTT	CASSLEDGTEAFF
-	TRBV27	TRBJ2-7	-	TGTGCCAGCAGTTTTAAGAAGGAGCCCAACACCTACGAGCAGTACTTC	CASSFKKEPNTYEQYF
-	TRBV30	TRBJ1-5	once	TGTGCCTGGACAAAGGGGGGGGCAGGCAATCAGCCCCAGCATTTT	CAWTKGGAGNQPQHF
TRBD2	TRBV4-1	TRBJ2-1	-	TGCGCCAGCAGCCAACCGCGGGAGAGAAGGAATGAGCAGTTCTTC	CASSQPRERRNEQFF
TRBD1	TRBV5-6	TRBJ2-5	-	TGTGCCAGCAGCTTGTGGGACAGACACCAAGAGACCCAGTACTTC	CASSLWDRHQETQYF
-	TRBV30	TRBJ2-7	few	TGTGCCTGGACCCGGGCCGGGGGCGTAAGCGAGCAGTACTTC	CAWTRAGGVSEQYF
-	TRBV29-1	TRBJ2-7	-	TGCAGCGTAAGGACTAACCCCTACGAGCAGTACTTC	CSVRTNPYEQYF
-	TRBV6-1	TRBJ2-5	-	TGTGCCAGCAGTGAAAATACAGGGAGGGAGACCCAGTACTTC	CASSENTGRETQYF
-	TRBV27	TRBJ2-5	once	TGTGCCAGCAGTTTAATGGGGGTTGGGGAGACCCAGTACTTC	CASSLMGVGETQYF
TRBD2	TRBV6-1	TRBJ2-5	-	TGTGCCAGCAGTTATAGCGGGACAGAGACCCAGTACTTC	CASSYSGTETQYF
-	TRBV23-1	TRBJ1-6	-	TGCGCCAGCACAGTGAGCTCCTATAATTCACCCCTCCACTTT	CASTVSSYNSPLHF
TRBD1	TRBV27	TRBJ1-2	-	TGTGCCAGCAGCCTAACAGGGGCTAACTATGGCTACACCTTC	CASSLTGANYGYTF
-	TRBV27	TRBJ1-2	few	TGTGCCAGCAGTTTAAGGGAGAACTATGGCTACACCTTC	CASSLRENYGYTF
-	TRBV7-9	TRBJ1-1	-	TGTGCCAGCAGCTCACAAAACGCGAACACTGAAGCTTTCTTT	CASSSQNANTEAFF
-	TRBV5-1	TRBJ2-7	few	TGCGCCAGCAGCTTGACAGGCCAAACCTACGAGCAGTACTTC	CASSLTGQTYEQYF
-	TRBV29-1	TRBJ2-3	-	TGCAGCGTTGTCAGGGGCCCCACAGATACGCAGTATTTT	CSVVRGPTDTQYF
-	TRBV30	TRBJ1-1	-	TGTGCCTCCACGGGCTTCATGAACACTGAAGCTTTCTTT	CASTGFMNTEAFF
-	TRBV9	TRBJ2-3	-	TGTGCCAGCAGCGTGGTAACAGATACGCAGTATTTT	CASSVVTDTQYF
TRBD2	TRBV6-5	TRBJ2-3	few	TGTGCCAGCAGTTACCGACTTAGCGGGAGCACAGATACGCAGTATTTT	CASSYRLSGSTDTQYF
-	TRBV7-9	TRBJ2-5	-	TGTGCCAGCAGCTTTGGGACACAAGAGACCCAGTACTTC	CASSFGTQETQYF
TRBD1	TRBV30	TRBJ1-2	-	TGTGCCTGGAGAGGAGACAGGGTGGCGAGCTACACCTTC	CAWRGDRVASYTF
-	TRBV29-1	TRBJ2-5	-	TGCAGCGTTGAGCCCCAACAGAACCAAGAGACCCAGTACTTC	CSVEPQQNQETQYF
-	TRBV10-3	TRBJ2-7	few	TGTGCCATCAGGGACAGTCCCTACGAGCAGTACTTC	CAIRDSPYEQYF
-	TRBV29-1	TRBJ2-3	-	TGCAGCGTTGATCCCGGGGAAGATACGCAGTATTTT	CSVDPGEDTQYF
-	TRBV6-1	TRBJ2-5	-	TGTGCCAGCAGTGAGAGCCAAGAGACCCAGTACTTC	CASSESQETQYF
TRBD2	TRBV15	TRBJ2-2	once	TGTGCCACCAGATGGGGACTAGACACCGGGGAGCTGTTTTTT	CATRWGLDTGELFF
-	TRBV29-1	TRBJ2-2	few	TGCAGCGTTACAGGCAACACCGGGGAGCTGTTTTTT	CSVTGNTGELFF
-	TRBV18	TRBJ2-5	few	TGTGCCAGCTCACCACCGATGGAGACCCAGTACTTC	CASSPPMETQYF
-	TRBV30	TRBJ1-1	-	TGTGCCACTGAGGTCTTTATGAACACTGAAGCTTTCTTT	CATEVFMNTEAFF
-	TRBV7-8	TRBJ1-2	-	TGTGCCAGCAGCTTAGCGGTGGGCAACTATGGCTACACCTTC	CASSLAVGNYGYTF
-	TRBV5-6	TRBJ2-3	-	TGTGCCAGCAGCCCTCAGCCAGGAGATACGCAGTATTTT	CASSPQPGDTQYF
TRBD1	TRBV27	TRBJ2-3	-	TGTGCCAGCAGCCGGGACAGGGGAAGACCGGGCACAGATACGCAGTATTTT	CASSRDRGRPGTDTQYF
-	TRBV2	TRBJ1-2	-	TGTGCCAGCAGTGATGCTAGTTGGACTAACTATGGCTACACCTTC	CASSDASWTNYGYTF
-	TRBV15	TRBJ2-5	-	TGTGCCACCGCAAGTTCGGGGACGGTGTACCAAGAGACCCAGTACTTC	CATASSGTVYQETQYF
TRBD1	TRBV29-1	TRBJ2-1	-	TGCAGCGTTGAAGCCGGGACAGACTACAATGAGCAGTTCTTC	CSVEAGTDYNEQFF
-	TRBV30	TRBJ2-5	few	TGTGCCTGGAGTGTAGTCCCCACGGAGACCCAGTACTTC	CAWSVVPTETQYF
-	TRBV19	TRBJ2-2	-	TGTGCCAGTAGTATAGATCTGGCTACCTCTGGCGGGGAGCTGTTTTTT	CASSIDLATSGGELFF
-	TRBV5-1	TRBJ1-4	-	TGCGCCAGCAGCCTGACAACAACTAATGAAAAACTGTTTTTT	CASSLTTTNEKLFF
-	TRBV27	TRBJ1-2	-	TGTGCCAGCAGTTTATTCGCAGGGTACTCCTATGGCTACACCTTC	CASSLFAGYSYGYTF
-	TRBV30	TRBJ1-6	-	TGTGCCTGGGGCACAGGGTGGCAATCACCCCTCCACTTT	CAWGTGWQSPLHF
TRBD1	TRBV27	TRBJ1-2	-	TGTGCCAGCAGTCCAGGACAGGGGAGAAACTATGGCTACACCTTC	CASSPGQGRNYGYTF
-	TRBV9	TRBJ2-2	-	TGTGCCAGCAGCCCCCGGGCCAACACCGGGGAGCTGTTTTTT	CASSPRANTGELFF
-	TRBV29-1	TRBJ2-3	-	TGCAGCGTGGCCGATGGTACAGATACGCAGTATTTT	CSVADGTDTQYF
-	TRBV5-1	TRBJ2-3	-	TGCGCCAGCAGCGTACTACAGGAGGCGACGCAGTATTTT	CASSVLQEATQYF
-	TRBV7-9	TRBJ2-1	-	TGTGCCAGCAGTTCGGACACTTACAATGAGCAGTTCTTC	CASSSDTYNEQFF
-	TRBV30	TRBJ1-1	-	TGTGCCTGGAGTGTATGGGATGCTGGGGAAGCTTTCTTT	CAWSVWDAGEAFF
-	TRBV6-5	TRBJ1-5	-	TGTGCCAGCAGTTACGGGCAGTATAATCAGCCCCAGCATTTT	CASSYGQYNQPQHF
-	TRBV5-6	TRBJ1-1	-	TGTGCCAGCAGTTCCCCCGGGGCTGAAGCTTTCTTT	CASSSPGAEAFF
-	TRBV7-2	TRBJ2-5	-	TGTGCCAGCAGCCCCCTCCCAGGGAGGGAGACCCAGTACTTC	CASSPLPGRETQYF
TRBD2	TRBV4-3	TRBJ2-7	-	TGCGCCAGCAGCCTAAGGCATCGGGCGGGGGATGCCTACGAGCAGTACTTC	CASSLRHRAGDAYEQYF
-	TRBV30	TRBJ1-5	-	TGTGCCTGGAGTCATCCTCAACACGAAAACAAGTTCAATCAGCCCCAGCATTTT	CAWSHPQHENKFNQPQHF
TRBD2	TRBV9	TRBJ2-7	-	TGTGCCAGCAGCGTAGGACTAGCGGGGGCCTCCTACGAGCAGTACTTC	CASSVGLAGASYEQYF